This T cell receptor (beta chain) was documented in a study of blood T cell repertoires in COVID-19. The V gene end was trimmed by 4 bases and the J gene end by 7 bases; junction bases not matched to a gene: 1. The germline V gene has CDR1 LGHNA and CDR2 YNFKEQ. CDR3 length: 12 residues. Data came from immunoSEQ multiplex PCR; TCRdb stores just in-frame clones and leaves some out. Of 90,000 to 110,000 clones in the sample, less than 90% were seen once. This clone has just a few counts. Specimen: peripheral blood. The chain employs TRBV4-2 and TRBJ1-2, with 9 bases lining up with TRBD1. The sequence came from an older woman with acute or convalescent COVID-19. The DNA for the CDR3 is TGTGCCAGCAGCCCGACAGGGGGTGGCTACACCTTC. Amino acids: CASSPTGGGYTF.